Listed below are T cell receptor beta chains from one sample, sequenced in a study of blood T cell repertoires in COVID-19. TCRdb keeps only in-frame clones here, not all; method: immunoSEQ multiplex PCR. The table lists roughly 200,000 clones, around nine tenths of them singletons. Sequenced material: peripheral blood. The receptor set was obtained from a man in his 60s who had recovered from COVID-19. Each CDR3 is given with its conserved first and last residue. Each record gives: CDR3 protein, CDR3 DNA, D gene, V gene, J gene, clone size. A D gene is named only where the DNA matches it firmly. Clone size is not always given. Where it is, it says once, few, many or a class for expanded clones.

CASSQILASTGELFF	TGTGCCAGCAGCCAAATTCTAGCCTCTACCGGGGAGCTGTTTTTT	-	TRBV3-1/TRBV3-2	TRBJ2-2	-
CASSEVQGGGYTF	TGTGCCAGCAGCGAAGTACAGGGCGGTGGCTACACCTTC	-	TRBV7-3	TRBJ1-2	-
CASSLGVISGNTIYF	TGTGCCAGCAGTTTGGGAGTGATCTCTGGAAACACCATATATTTT	-	TRBV28	TRBJ1-3	-
CASSLSGAGAFF	TGTGCCAGCAGTTTATCTGGAGCGGGGGCTTTCTTT	-	TRBV27	TRBJ1-1	few
CASSTETGQGEKLFF	TGTGCCAGCAGCACCGAGACAGGGCAGGGGGAAAAACTGTTTTTT	TRBD1	TRBV9	TRBJ1-4	-
CASTGVHYEQYF	TGTGCCAGTACGGGGGTTCACTACGAGCAGTACTTC	-	TRBV19	TRBJ2-7	-
CASRASGYEQYF	TGTGCCAGCAGAGCTAGCGGTTACGAGCAGTACTTC	TRBD2	TRBV3-1/TRBV3-2	TRBJ2-7	-
CASSYLYQGAYEQFF	TGTGCCAGCAGTTACCTGTACCAAGGGGCATATGAGCAGTTCTTC	-	TRBV6-5	TRBJ2-1	-
CASSLGHSQFSTDTQYF	TGTGCCAGCAGCCTGGGACATTCCCAATTTAGCACAGATACGCAGTATTTT	-	TRBV7-3	TRBJ2-3	-
CSASQGAETQYF	TGCAGCGCTAGTCAGGGGGCAGAGACCCAGTACTTC	TRBD1	TRBV29-1	TRBJ2-5	-
CASGDIPYEQYF	TGTGCCAGCGGAGATATACCCTACGAGCAGTACTTC	-	TRBV27	TRBJ2-7	-
CASRVDRGRRGAFF	TGTGCCAGCAGGGTGGACAGGGGGCGTCGTGGAGCTTTCTTT	TRBD1	TRBV28	TRBJ1-1	-
CASSQVSGGLYNEQFF	TGCGCCAGCAGCCAAGTGAGTGGGGGCCTCTACAATGAGCAGTTCTTC	-	TRBV4-3	TRBJ2-1	few
CASSQGLPRNEQFF	TGTGCCAGCAGCCAGGGACTCCCTCGCAATGAGCAGTTCTTC	-	TRBV3-1/TRBV3-2	TRBJ2-1	-
CASSQDQRGDDGQYF	TGCGCCAGCAGCCAAGATCAACGCGGCGATGATGGGCAGTACTTC	-	TRBV4-3	TRBJ2-7	-
CASSPTGSYNEQFF	TGCGCCAGCAGCCCTACCGGCTCCTACAATGAGCAGTTCTTC	-	TRBV10-1	TRBJ2-1	-
CAGGQGLRTEAFF	TGTGCCGGCGGACAGGGATTGAGAACTGAAGCTTTCTTT	TRBD1	TRBV2	TRBJ1-1	-
CASSLRGQGAGGYTF	TGTGCCAGCAGCCTAAGGGGACAGGGGGCTGGCGGCTACACCTTC	TRBD1	TRBV7-2	TRBJ1-2	-
CASVTGEHSNQPQHF	TGTGCCAGTGTCACAGGGGAGCATAGCAATCAGCCCCAGCATTTT	TRBD1	TRBV19	TRBJ1-5	-
CASSPDRGNQPQHF	TGTGCCAGCAGTCCGGACAGGGGAAATCAGCCCCAGCATTTT	TRBD1	TRBV7-8	TRBJ1-5	-
CASSQTRSGTEFYF	TGTGCCAGCAGCCAGACTAGGAGTGGGACGGAGTTCTACTTC	-	TRBV14	TRBJ2-7	-
CASSEGGQSYEQYF	TGTGCCAGCAGTGAAGGCGGGCAGAGCTACGAGCAGTACTTC	-	TRBV6-1	TRBJ2-7	-
CASSRDRASYEQYF	TGTGCCAGCAGTCGGGACAGGGCCTCCTACGAGCAGTACTTC	TRBD1	TRBV6-5	TRBJ2-7	-
CASGDRYTDTQYF	TGTGCCAGCGGGGACAGGTACACAGATACGCAGTATTTT	TRBD1	TRBV28	TRBJ2-3	-
CASSQDIRDRGTDTQYF	TGTGCCAGCAGCCAAGATATCAGAGACAGGGGAACAGATACGCAGTATTTT	TRBD1	TRBV3-1/TRBV3-2	TRBJ2-3	-
CASSPRTGMNTEAFF	TGTGCCAGCAGCCCTCGGACAGGGATGAACACTGAAGCTTTCTTT	TRBD1	TRBV7-3	TRBJ1-1	-
CASSTWGGFQETQYF	TGTGCCAGTAGTACCTGGGGGGGCTTCCAAGAGACCCAGTACTTC	-	TRBV19	TRBJ2-5	once
CASSESVLTNEKLFF	TGTGCCAGCAGTGAGTCGGTCTTAACTAATGAAAAACTGTTTTTT	-	TRBV6-1	TRBJ1-4	once
CASSLGLAGTGELFF	TGTGCCAGCAGCCTGGGACTAGCGGGCACCGGGGAGCTGTTTTTT	TRBD2	TRBV9	TRBJ2-2	-
CASSWTGENSPLHF	TGCGCCAGCAGCTGGACAGGGGAGAATTCACCCCTCCACTTT	TRBD1	TRBV5-1	TRBJ1-6	-
CASSLGLLDNEQFF	TGCGCCAGCAGCTTGGGACTGCTCGACAATGAGCAGTTCTTC	-	TRBV5-1	TRBJ2-1	-
CSVERAGGVFHQYNEQFF	TGCAGCGTTGAGAGAGCGGGGGGGGTATTTCACCAATACAATGAGCAGTTCTTC	TRBD2	TRBV29-1	TRBJ2-1	-
CASSVAGGAWTDTQYF	TGTGCCAGCAGTGTCGCGGGAGGAGCCTGGACAGATACGCAGTATTTT	TRBD2	TRBV25-1	TRBJ2-3	once
CAISAGTSETDTQYF	TGTGCCATCAGTGCCGGGACTAGCGAGACAGATACGCAGTATTTT	TRBD2	TRBV10-3	TRBJ2-3	few
CASTVPGQWVTFF	TGTGCCAGCACCGTCCCGGGACAGTGGGTAACTTTCTTT	TRBD1	TRBV27	TRBJ1-1	-
CASSFASGLETQYF	TGTGCCAGCAGCTTTGCTAGCGGACTGGAGACCCAGTACTTC	TRBD2	TRBV7-2	TRBJ2-5	-
CASSSGVSYEQYF	TGTGCCAGCAGCTCAGGGGTTTCCTACGAGCAGTACTTC	-	TRBV6-5	TRBJ2-7	-
CASSLATPWGGGNTGELFF	TGTGCCAGCAGCTTAGCGACCCCATGGGGGGGAGGAAACACCGGGGAGCTGTTTTTT	TRBD2	TRBV7-2	TRBJ2-2	-
CASSTGGQPAGYTF	TGTGCCAGCAGTACTGGGGGACAGCCCGCCGGCTACACCTTC	TRBD1	TRBV28	TRBJ1-2	-
CASSNRDMMVETQYF	TGCGCCAGCAGCAACCGGGACATGATGGTGGAGACCCAGTACTTC	-	TRBV5-1	TRBJ2-5	-